This TCR beta chain appears in the sequencing data of a study of Ad26.COV2.S vaccination and SARS-CoV-2 variants. Notes on the study in general: Total T cell responses were possibly underestimated by TCR breadth and depth analyses. Reports say spike-specific CD8+ and CD4+ T cell responses covered substantial breadth after vaccination.

Treatment here: some 19 received Ad26.COV2.S at low or high dose, single or two shots; about five received placebo; per-sample allocation not given. Collection of the samples took place on day 63 after the first injection of vaccine or placebo. Measured with immunoSEQ multiplex PCR; TCRdb has only the in-frame clones, and not every one. The data hold 300,000 to 350,000 clones, with about 82% observed a single time. On this clone: The antigen remains undetermined.

The sequencing used peripheral blood, collected in a trial of Ad26.COV2.S vaccine versus placebo. The receptor comes from a person aged 18-65 years who received the Ad26.COV2.S COVID-19 vaccine or a placebo.

The CDR3 bases are TGTGCCAGCAGTTTAATAACTGCCGGGGATGAAAAACTGTTTTTT. Translating it yields CASSLITAGDEKLFF. The J gene is TRBJ1-4, the V gene TRBV28; unclear D gene. The germline V gene encodes CDR1 MDHEN and CDR2 SYDVKM. V was cut by 2 bases and J by 6 bases, with 13 bases left in between. The length of the CDR3 is 15 residues.